This TCR beta chain was observed in a study of shared clonotypes between healthy human individuals. Turning to the study itself: Donor composition was two women and a few men, aged 18 to 49.

Cells designated naive CD8 were CD45RO-negative and were positively selected for CCR7, with terminally differentiated effector memory CD45RA+ cells excluded. The CDR3 has 16 residues. Per the germline V gene, CDR1 is SGHAT and CDR2 is FQNNGV. J gave up 15 bases and V 5 bases, and 22 bases lay outside the gene matches. Overall study findings and caveats: Shared clonotypes: about 4.6% naive CD4, around 3.5% naive CD8, roughly 2.2% memory CD4, approximately 0.41% memory CD8. Sharing of clonotypes among donors was expected to vary with sequencing depth. On the whole, naive subsets had larger estimated richness than memory subsets had.

This table comes from immunoSEQ multiplex PCR, and its TCRdb copy is limited to in-frame clones, with some not included. The repertoire holds about 580,000 clones, with 95% to 98% as singletons. This clone was seen a handful of times. What it binds is not known. The J gene is TRBJ2-1, the V gene TRBV11-2, with 7 positions matching TRBD2. Sequenced input: naive CD8+ T cells sorted from blood. This TCR came from a man aged 25-45 years in good health. DNA for the CDR3: TGTGCCAGCAGCCTAGTTGGAGGGAGGGCCCAACCCTCTCCGTTCTTC. Protein sequence: CASSLVGGRAQPSPFF.